This record concerns one T cell receptor beta chain sequence. Everyone who donated was a Caucasian adult who lived in Nashville, Tennessee. Assay: immunoSEQ multiplex PCR; the TCRdb copy retains only in-frame clones and omits some. The sample has 2.3 million or so clones, 80% to 95% seen once. This sample is part of a study of shared clonotypes between healthy human individuals. Input material: naive CD4+ T cells from PBMCs. Subset specified: CD45RA+ positively selected. The sequence was collected from a man younger than 35 in good health. Some clones in this sample may be carry-over from other donors' samples.

CDR3 in DNA: TGTGCCAGCAGTTTACGAGCTCTTTGGACCGGGGAGCTGTTTTTT. Protein sequence: CASSLRALWTGELFF. J is TRBJ2-2 and V is TRBV28; D is uncertain. Per the germline V gene, CDR1 is MDHEN and CDR2 is SYDVKM. The CDR3 runs to 15 residues. V lost 2 bases and J lost 5, with 12 bases in between.